This is a list of T cell receptor beta chains from one sample in a study of blood T cell repertoires in COVID-19. Generated by immunoSEQ multiplex PCR, the TCRdb table keeps only in-frame clones and is missing some. Of 190,000 or so clones listed, approximately 85% are singletons. The sample was PBMCs or T cells enriched from blood (not recorded which). All receptors come from a man between 35 and 55 years old who had recovered from COVID-19. The CDR3 runs from the conserved cysteine through the conserved F or W. D genes are given only for firm matches. Only part of the rows carry a size: once, few, many, or a class if the clone is expanded.

TRBV7-9	TRBJ2-6	-	-	TGTGCCAGCAGCTGGCGGGGCTCTGGGGCCAACGTCCTGACTTTC	CASSWRGSGANVLTF
TRBV6-2/TRBV6-3	TRBJ2-1	TRBD2	-	TGTGCCAGCAGCCGACGGACTAGCGGGATCAACAATGAGCAGTTCTTC	CASSRRTSGINNEQFF
TRBV7-9	TRBJ2-7	-	-	TGTGCCAGCAGTCCCAGCTCCTACGAGCAGTACTTC	CASSPSSYEQYF
TRBV9	TRBJ1-4	-	-	TGTGCCAGCAGCGCATTCGGAGGAGATGAAAAACTGTTTTTT	CASSAFGGDEKLFF
TRBV6-5	TRBJ1-1	-	once	TGTGCCAGCAGTTACTCGAATGCCAGGGGTGTGCCTGAAGCTTTCTTT	CASSYSNARGVPEAFF
TRBV4-3	TRBJ2-3	-	-	TGCGCCAGCAGCCAAGGGTCCGGAGATACGCAGTATTTT	CASSQGSGDTQYF
TRBV28	TRBJ1-6	-	-	TGTGCCAGCCAGGGGCCCGCGGGCGGGAATTCACCCCTCCACTTT	CASQGPAGGNSPLHF
TRBV7-3	TRBJ2-5	-	-	TGTGCCAGCAGCTCCGGACAGCGAGAGACCCAGTACTTC	CASSSGQRETQYF
TRBV4-1	TRBJ2-7	-	-	TGCGCCAGCAGCACCGAGCTAGCGCAGGCCTACGAGCAGTACTTC	CASSTELAQAYEQYF
TRBV6-1	TRBJ1-6	-	few	TGTGCCAGCAGTGAATTGCCGGCAGGGCAAAATTCACCCCTCCACTTT	CASSELPAGQNSPLHF
TRBV6-4	TRBJ1-1	-	few	TGTGCCAGCAGGGACTCGAGCAGGGCCAGTGAAGCTTTCTTT	CASRDSSRASEAFF
TRBV5-5	TRBJ1-6	-	-	TGTGCCAGCAGCTTGGAGGGACTCGCAAATTCACCCCTCCACTTT	CASSLEGLANSPLHF
TRBV28	TRBJ1-2	TRBD1	-	TGTGCCAGCAGTTTAGTGGACAGGGATCGTGGCTACACCTTC	CASSLVDRDRGYTF
TRBV2	TRBJ1-4	-	-	TGTGCCAGCAGCAGACAGTTTAATGAAAAACTGTTTTTT	CASSRQFNEKLFF
TRBV6-2/TRBV6-3	TRBJ2-1	TRBD2	-	TGTGCCAGCAGTTACGAAGCGGGAGGGGTCTACAATGAGCAGTTCTTC	CASSYEAGGVYNEQFF
TRBV2	TRBJ2-7	-	-	TGTGCCAGCAGTGAGGGTCCCGGGACTCAGGGCGAGCAGTACTTC	CASSEGPGTQGEQYF
TRBV5-1	TRBJ1-5	-	once	TGCGCCAGCAGCTTGGACAGGGCCGGCAATCAGCCCCAGCATTTT	CASSLDRAGNQPQHF
TRBV21-1	TRBJ1-6	-	-	TGTGCCAGCAGCACCAGACAGGTTAACAGTAATTCACCCCTCCACTTT	CASSTRQVNSNSPLHF
TRBV4-2	TRBJ2-1	-	-	TGTGCCAGCAGCCAAGAAAGTCCTAGGTCGGATGAGCAGTTCTTC	CASSQESPRSDEQFF
TRBV7-2	TRBJ1-2	TRBD1	-	TGTGCCAGCAGCTCCGAGGTCGACAGGGGGCGATTTGAAGATGGCTACACCTTC	CASSSEVDRGRFEDGYTF
TRBV4-1	TRBJ1-1	-	-	TGCGCCAGCAGCCTTCAGGGGCAGAACACTGAAGCTTTCTTT	CASSLQGQNTEAFF
TRBV2	TRBJ1-2	TRBD1	-	TGTGCCAGCAACTACGGGACAGTTAGTGGCTACACCTTC	CASNYGTVSGYTF
TRBV7-2	TRBJ1-5	TRBD1	-	TGTGCCAGCAGCCCGACAGGGTCGGGTCAGCCCCAGCATTTT	CASSPTGSGQPQHF
TRBV5-4	TRBJ2-1	TRBD2	-	TGTGCCAGCAGCCCTAAAATAGCGGGAGGCTACAATGAGCAGTTCTTC	CASSPKIAGGYNEQFF
TRBV7-3	TRBJ1-2	TRBD1	-	TGTGCCAGCAGCCCGCTGGGACAGCCCTATGGCTACACCTTC	CASSPLGQPYGYTF
TRBV7-3	TRBJ2-1	TRBD2	-	TGTGCCAGCAGCTTAGGGTTCAGTTCTAGCGGGAGAGATAGCTCCTACAATGAGCAGTTCTTC	CASSLGFSSSGRDSSYNEQFF
TRBV29-1	TRBJ1-2	-	-	TGCAGCGTTGCCGGGACTCCCAACGGAAACTATGGCTACACCTTC	CSVAGTPNGNYGYTF
TRBV7-2	TRBJ2-5	-	-	TGTGCCAGCAGCTCAACCGTCGGTGGGACCCAGTACTTC	CASSSTVGGTQYF
TRBV5-4	TRBJ2-2	TRBD2	-	TGTGCCAGCAGCCCCTCTAGCGGGAGGGCCGCGGGGACCGGGGAGCTGTTTTTT	CASSPSSGRAAGTGELFF
TRBV18	TRBJ1-1	-	-	TGTGCCAGCTCACCACCCTCATCCACAGAAGCTTTCTTT	CASSPPSSTEAFF
TRBV7-2	TRBJ1-1	-	few	TGTGCCAGCAGCTTAGTGGGGGGTAACACTGAAGCTTTCTTT	CASSLVGGNTEAFF
TRBV27	TRBJ1-6	-	-	TGTGCCAGCAGTTTTCAGTCCCTCAATAATTCACCCCTCCACTTT	CASSFQSLNNSPLHF
TRBV10-2	TRBJ2-5	TRBD2	-	TGCGCCAGCAGTCTTACTAGCGGTCAAGAGACCCAGTACTTC	CASSLTSGQETQYF
TRBV25-1	TRBJ2-2	-	-	TGTGCCAGCAGTGCGACAGAGACTAACACCGGGGAGCTGTTTTTT	CASSATETNTGELFF
TRBV7-9	TRBJ2-1	TRBD1	-	TGTGCCAGCAGCGTACAGGGGGCTAACAGATACAATGAGCAGTTCTTC	CASSVQGANRYNEQFF
TRBV24-1	TRBJ2-7	-	-	TGTGCCACCAGTGATTACAGGGTAAACGAGCAGTACTTC	CATSDYRVNEQYF
TRBV5-4	TRBJ2-1	-	-	TGTGCCAGCAGCTTGGCTCTACGGCGGGACTCCTACAATGAGCAGTTCTTC	CASSLALRRDSYNEQFF
TRBV19	TRBJ1-5	-	-	TGTGCCAGTACAGGTTTGTCCGGGGGAATCTATCAGCCCCAGCATTTT	CASTGLSGGIYQPQHF
TRBV27	TRBJ2-5	-	-	TGTGCCAGCAGTCCGGCGGGTCATGAGACCCAGTACTTC	CASSPAGHETQYF
TRBV7-9	TRBJ1-2	TRBD1	-	TGTGCCAGCAGCTCTTCAGTGACAGGGGCAAACTATGGCTACACCTTC	CASSSSVTGANYGYTF
TRBV7-9	TRBJ1-2	-	-	TGTGCCAGCAGCTTCCTTGCGACAGGTGCCACCAACTATGGCTACACCTTC	CASSFLATGATNYGYTF
TRBV6-5	TRBJ2-7	TRBD1	-	TGTGCCAGCAGTCTCGTATGGGACAGGGCGGACGAGCAGTACTTC	CASSLVWDRADEQYF
TRBV11-2	TRBJ2-3	TRBD2	-	TGTGCCAGCAGCTTAGGACTAGCGGGCGGCTATACGCAGTATTTT	CASSLGLAGGYTQYF
TRBV7-9	TRBJ2-4	-	-	TGTGCCAGCAGCTTAGATACGGGAAACATTCAGTACTTC	CASSLDTGNIQYF
TRBV7-9	TRBJ1-4	-	-	TGTGCCAGCAGCTTTTTCCCCGGGTTCAGTGCAACTAATGAAAAACTGTTTTTT	CASSFFPGFSATNEKLFF
TRBV11-2	TRBJ2-7	TRBD2	-	TGTGCCAGCAGCTCCCAAGGAGCGGGAGTGAACGAGCAGTACTTC	CASSSQGAGVNEQYF
TRBV29-1	TRBJ2-1	-	-	TGCAGCGTTGACAGGGGAATCGCCTACAATGAGCAGTTCTTC	CSVDRGIAYNEQFF
TRBV12-3/TRBV12-4	TRBJ2-3	-	-	TGTGCCAGCAGTTTTTGGGGGGTAGATACGCAGTATTTT	CASSFWGVDTQYF
TRBV7-2	TRBJ2-3	-	once	TGTGCCAGCAGCTTACTTGATACGCAGTATTTT	CASSLLDTQYF
TRBV28	TRBJ2-1	TRBD2	once	TGTGCCAGCAGTTTGAGCGGGAGGGCCGATGAGCAGTTCTTC	CASSLSGRADEQFF
TRBV27	TRBJ1-1	TRBD1	-	TGTGCCAGCTTACAGGGGACCAACCTGAACACTGAAGCTTTCTTT	CASLQGTNLNTEAFF
TRBV27	TRBJ2-4	TRBD2	-	TGTGCCAGCAGTTCTTCCGGGACTAGCGGGAGTCTTGTCATTCAGTACTTC	CASSSSGTSGSLVIQYF
TRBV19	TRBJ2-2	TRBD2	once	TGTGCCAGTCGTGGGACTAGCGGGACCCGCGGGGAGCTGTTTTTT	CASRGTSGTRGELFF